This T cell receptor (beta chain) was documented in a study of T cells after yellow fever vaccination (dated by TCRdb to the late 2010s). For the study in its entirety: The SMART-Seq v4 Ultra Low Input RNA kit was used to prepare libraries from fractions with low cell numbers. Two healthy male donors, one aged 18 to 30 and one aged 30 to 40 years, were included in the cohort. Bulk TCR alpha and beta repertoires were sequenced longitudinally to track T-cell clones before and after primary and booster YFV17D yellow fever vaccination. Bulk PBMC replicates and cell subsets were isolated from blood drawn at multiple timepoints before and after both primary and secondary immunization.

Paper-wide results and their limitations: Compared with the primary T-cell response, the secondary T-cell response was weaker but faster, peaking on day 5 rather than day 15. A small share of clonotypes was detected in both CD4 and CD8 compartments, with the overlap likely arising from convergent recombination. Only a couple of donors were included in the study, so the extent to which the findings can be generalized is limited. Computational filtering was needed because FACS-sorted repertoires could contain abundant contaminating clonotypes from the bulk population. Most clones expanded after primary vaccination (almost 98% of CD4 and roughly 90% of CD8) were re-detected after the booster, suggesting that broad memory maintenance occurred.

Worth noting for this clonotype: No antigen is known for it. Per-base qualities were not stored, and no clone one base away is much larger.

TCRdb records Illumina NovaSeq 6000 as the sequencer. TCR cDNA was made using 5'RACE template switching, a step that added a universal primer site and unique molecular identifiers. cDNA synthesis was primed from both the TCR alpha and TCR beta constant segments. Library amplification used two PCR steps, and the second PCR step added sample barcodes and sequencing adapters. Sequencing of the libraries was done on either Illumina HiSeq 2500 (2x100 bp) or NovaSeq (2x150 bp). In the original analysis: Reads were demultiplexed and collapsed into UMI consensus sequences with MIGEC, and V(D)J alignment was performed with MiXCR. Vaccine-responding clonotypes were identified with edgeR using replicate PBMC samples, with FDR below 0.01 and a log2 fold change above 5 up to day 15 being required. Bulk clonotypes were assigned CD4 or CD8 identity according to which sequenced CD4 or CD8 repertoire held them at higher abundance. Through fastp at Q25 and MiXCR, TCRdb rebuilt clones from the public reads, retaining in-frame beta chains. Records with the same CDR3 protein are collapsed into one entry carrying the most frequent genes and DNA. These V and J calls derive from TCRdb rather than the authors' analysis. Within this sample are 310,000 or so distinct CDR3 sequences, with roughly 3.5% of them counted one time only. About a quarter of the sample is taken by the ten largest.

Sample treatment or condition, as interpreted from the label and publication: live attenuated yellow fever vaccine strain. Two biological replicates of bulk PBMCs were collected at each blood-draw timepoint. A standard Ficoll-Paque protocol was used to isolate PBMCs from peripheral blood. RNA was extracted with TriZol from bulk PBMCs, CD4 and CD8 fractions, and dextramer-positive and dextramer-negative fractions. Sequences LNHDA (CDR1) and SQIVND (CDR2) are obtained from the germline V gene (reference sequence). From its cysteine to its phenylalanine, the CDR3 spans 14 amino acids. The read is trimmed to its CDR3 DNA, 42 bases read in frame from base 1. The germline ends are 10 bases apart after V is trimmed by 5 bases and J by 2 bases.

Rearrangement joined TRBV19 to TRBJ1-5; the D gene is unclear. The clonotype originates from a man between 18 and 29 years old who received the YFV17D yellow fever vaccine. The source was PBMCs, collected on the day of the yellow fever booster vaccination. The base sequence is TGTGCCAGTAGTGTATGTTGTGGCAATCAGCCCCAGCATTTT. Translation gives CASSVCCGNQPQHF.